These T cell receptor beta chains were read from a single sample in a study of cytomegalovirus exposure and HLA in healthy donors. Using immunoSEQ multiplex PCR, the repertoire was profiled, and TCRdb retains in-frame clones only, with some absent. This table has about 160,000 clones, less than 85% appearing once. Sequencing was performed on PBMCs. The receptors shown here come from a middle-aged man in good health and CMV-seronegative. The CDR3 runs from the conserved cysteine through the conserved F or W. D genes are given only for firm matches. Rows give clone size only sometimes, using once, few, many, or a class for an expanded clone.

TRBJ1-1	NA	TRBV30	TRBD1	CAWRQGYGTEAFF	TGTGCCTGGAGACAGGGGTATGGCACTGAAGCTTTCTTT
TRBJ2-7	NA	TRBV6-1	TRBD1	CASSEWFGTAAYEQYF	TGTGCCAGCAGTGAATGGTTTGGGACAGCTGCCTACGAGCAGTACTTC
TRBJ2-7	NA	TRBV5-8	TRBD2	CASSFAGGYEQYF	TGTGCCAGCAGCTTTGCGGGGGGCTACGAGCAGTACTTC
TRBJ1-4	NA	TRBV10-3	NA	CAISDSRQFEKLFF	TGTGCCATCAGTGATTCCCGACAGTTTGAAAAACTGTTTTTT
TRBJ2-7	NA	TRBV9	NA	CASNPTGAPYEQYF	TGTGCCAGCAACCCAACAGGAGCCCCCTACGAGCAGTACTTC
TRBJ2-3	NA	TRBV11-2	TRBD1	CASSSGQFYTDTQYF	TGTGCCAGCAGCTCGGGACAGTTCTACACAGATACGCAGTATTTT
TRBJ2-5	NA	TRBV9	NA	CASSVAPLLTQYF	TGTGCCAGCAGCGTAGCCCCTTTGTTGACCCAGTACTTC
TRBJ2-7	NA	TRBV7-9	NA	CASSPPDIYEQYF	TGTGCCAGCAGCCCCCCCGACATCTACGAGCAGTACTTC
TRBJ1-2	NA	TRBV6-5	TRBD1	CASSRDRIGSGYTF	TGTGCCAGCAGCCGGGACAGGATTGGCTCTGGCTACACCTTC
TRBJ1-1	NA	TRBV5-1	TRBD1	CASSLWGDRSTNTEAFF	TGCGCCAGCAGCTTATGGGGGGACAGGTCGACGAACACTGAAGCTTTCTTT
TRBJ1-2	NA	TRBV5-1	TRBD1	CASSWDRGPRGYTF	TGCGCCAGCAGCTGGGACAGGGGGCCTCGTGGCTACACCTTC
TRBJ1-2	NA	TRBV5-4	TRBD1	CASSSWTGNYGYTF	TGTGCCAGCAGCTCCTGGACAGGCAACTATGGCTACACCTTC
TRBJ2-5	NA	TRBV19	NA	CATQGFGETQYF	TGTGCCACACAGGGATTTGGAGAGACCCAGTACTTC
TRBJ2-1	NA	TRBV11-2	TRBD2	CASSLWAGVSYNEQFF	TGTGCCAGCAGCCTGTGGGCGGGGGTGTCCTACAATGAGCAGTTCTTC
TRBJ1-2	NA	TRBV7-9	TRBD1	CASSFQGQGGNYGYTF	TGTGCCAGCAGCTTCCAGGGACAGGGAGGCAACTATGGCTACACCTTC
TRBJ1-4	NA	TRBV19	NA	CASSRWSGTNEKLFF	TGTGCCAGTAGTCGTTGGAGTGGAACTAATGAAAAACTGTTTTTT
TRBJ2-6	NA	TRBV7-7	NA	CASSLGPSGANVLTF	TGTGCTAGCAGCTTAGGGCCCTCTGGGGCCAACGTCCTGACTTTC
TRBJ1-6	NA	TRBV6-5	NA	CASRQNNSPLHF	TGTGCCAGCAGACAAAATAATTCACCCCTCCACTTT
TRBJ2-2	few	TRBV6-5	NA	CASSYRSGELFF	TGTGCCAGCAGTTACCGGTCCGGGGAGCTGTTTTTT
TRBJ1-5	NA	TRBV18	NA	CASSPVRQSNQPQHF	TGTGCCAGCTCACCAGTCCGCCAGAGCAATCAGCCCCAGCATTTT
TRBJ1-1	few	TRBV12-5	TRBD1	CASGLVITGEGADTEAFF	TGTGCTAGTGGTTTGGTAATCACAGGGGAAGGGGCGGACACTGAAGCTTTCTTT
TRBJ2-5	NA	TRBV25-1	TRBD2	CASSDPRGGPRGETQYF	TGTGCCAGCAGTGACCCACGGGGGGGCCCCCGGGGGGAGACCCAGTACTTC
TRBJ1-3	NA	TRBV4-1	TRBD1	CASSPTEDRDGNTIYF	TGCGCCAGCAGCCCGACGGAAGACAGGGACGGAAACACCATATATTTT
TRBJ1-3	NA	TRBV9	NA	CASSVATGQGNTIYF	TGTGCCAGCAGCGTAGCTACGGGGCAGGGGAACACCATATATTTT
TRBJ1-2	NA	TRBV5-1	NA	CASTAGHYGYTF	TGCGCCAGCACAGCAGGGCACTATGGCTACACCTTC
TRBJ1-2	few	TRBV6-1	NA	CASSEVRQAAYETF	TGTGCCAGCAGTGAAGTCCGACAGGCCGCCTATGAGACCTTC
TRBJ2-2	NA	TRBV10-3	NA	CAIRGEASNTGELFF	TGTGCCATCCGGGGAGAAGCGTCCAACACCGGGGAGCTGTTTTTT
TRBJ2-1	NA	TRBV7-9	NA	CASSFDLQQFF	TGTGCCAGCAGCTTTGATCTACAGCAGTTCTTC
TRBJ1-1	NA	TRBV5-4	TRBD1	CASSTFGGQGDFF	TGTGCCAGCAGCACCTTTGGGGGGCAGGGGGACTTCTTT
TRBJ1-5	few	TRBV30	NA	CAWKLNSGSSNQPQHF	TGTGCCTGGAAGTTAAATTCCGGGAGTAGCAATCAGCCCCAGCATTTT
TRBJ2-7	NA	TRBV5-1	NA	CASSFETLGQVEQYF	TGCGCCAGCAGCTTTGAGACCCTCGGCCAGGTGGAGCAGTACTTC
TRBJ1-1	NA	TRBV10-3	TRBD1	CAKRGTGGWETEAFF	TGTGCCAAAAGGGGGACAGGGGGCTGGGAGACTGAAGCTTTCTTT
TRBJ1-4	NA	TRBV7-9	TRBD1	CASSRRDRGEKLFF	TGTGCCAGCAGCCGCCGGGACAGGGGTGAAAAACTGTTTTTT
TRBJ2-3	NA	TRBV29-1	NA	CSAATRLADTQYF	TGCAGCGCCGCGACTAGACTTGCAGATACGCAGTATTTT
TRBJ2-3	NA	TRBV7-9	TRBD2	CAGAGGLSARADTQYF	TGTGCCGGGGCGGGGGGGCTTTCAGCAAGGGCAGATACGCAGTATTTT
TRBJ1-2	NA	TRBV7-9	NA	CASSSTWQAHGYTF	TGTGCCAGCAGCTCCACCTGGCAGGCCCATGGCTACACCTTC
TRBJ2-6	NA	TRBV7-6	NA	CASSPLGGTGANVLTF	TGTGCCAGCAGCCCCCTGGGGGGAACTGGGGCCAACGTCCTGACTTTC
TRBJ2-5	NA	TRBV5-1	NA	CASSLVRGGAGGTQYF	TGCGCCAGCAGCTTGGTTCGTGGGGGGGCCGGAGGGACCCAGTACTTC
TRBJ2-1	NA	TRBV7-7	TRBD2	CASSLGSGERNEQFF	TGTGCTAGCAGCTTAGGCAGCGGGGAACGCAATGAGCAGTTCTTC
TRBJ1-2	NA	TRBV5-5	NA	CASSGPNPTATYGYTF	TGTGCCAGCAGCGGCCCGAATCCCACAGCCACTTATGGCTACACCTTC
TRBJ2-7	NA	TRBV18	TRBD1	CASSPLGPGQGTSEQYF	TGTGCCAGCTCACCTCTCGGTCCGGGACAGGGGACCTCCGAGCAGTACTTC
TRBJ2-2	NA	TRBV5-1	NA	CASSLDRNTGELFF	TGCGCCAGCAGCTTGGACAGGAACACCGGGGAGCTGTTTTTT
TRBJ1-6	NA	TRBV6-1	NA	CASSEAGGTGNSPLHF	TGTGCCAGCAGTGAAGCAGGAGGGACCGGGAATTCACCCCTCCACTTT
TRBJ2-3	few	TRBV7-2	NA	CASRKDRLVTDTQYF	TGTGCCAGCAGGAAAGATCGACTAGTTACAGATACGCAGTATTTT
TRBJ2-3	NA	TRBV6-1	TRBD1	CASSGRQGTDTQYF	TGTGCCAGCAGTGGACGACAGGGAACAGATACGCAGTATTTT
TRBJ2-2	NA	TRBV30	TRBD2	CAWSAELAGTWNTGELFF	TGTGCCTGGAGTGCTGAACTAGCGGGAACTTGGAACACCGGGGAGCTGTTTTTT
TRBJ2-1	NA	TRBV29-1	TRBD2	CSGGLVGSEQFF	TGCAGCGGGGGACTAGTGGGGTCCGAGCAGTTCTTC
TRBJ1-4	NA	TRBV10-3	TRBD1	CAISETERWDREF	TGTGCCATCAGTGAGACCGAACGGTGGGACAGAGAGTTT
TRBJ1-5	NA	TRBV5-8	TRBD1	CAGRTRGQPQHF	TGTGCCGGCAGAACCAGGGGGCAGCCCCAGCATTTT
TRBJ2-3	once	TRBV7-3	NA	CASSAGGTDTQYF	TGTGCCAGCAGCGCCGGGGGCACAGATACGCAGTATTTT
TRBJ1-2	NA	TRBV6-5	NA	CASSYGGQAYGYTF	TGTGCCAGCAGTTACGGGGGCCAAGCCTATGGCTACACCTTC
TRBJ1-1	NA	TRBV5-6	TRBD1	CASSPRDRDTEAFF	TGTGCCAGCAGCCCGCGGGACAGGGACACTGAAGCTTTCTTT
TRBJ2-3	NA	TRBV7-2	TRBD1	CASSLTGQATDTQYF	TGTGCCAGCAGCTTGACGGGACAGGCAACAGATACGCAGTATTTT
TRBJ1-2	few	TRBV6-1	TRBD1	CATRGTGSRYTF	TGTGCCACCCGGGGGACAGGGTCTCGCTACACCTTC
TRBJ1-1	NA	TRBV7-9	TRBD1	CASSPQGARTEAFF	TGTGCCAGCAGCCCACAGGGGGCGCGCACTGAAGCTTTCTTT
TRBJ1-4	NA	TRBV5-1	NA	CASQEGGANEKLFF	TGCGCCAGCCAAGAAGGGGGGGCTAATGAAAAACTGTTTTTT
TRBJ1-2	NA	TRBV18	NA	CASSPPGEYGYTF	TGTGCCAGCTCACCACCCGGGGAGTATGGCTACACCTTC
TRBJ2-1	NA	TRBV5-1	TRBD1	CASSSAGTGWTEQFF	TGCGCCAGCAGCTCAGCCGGGACAGGGTGGACTGAGCAGTTCTTC
TRBJ1-4	few	TRBV9	TRBD1	CASSPTGGATNEKLFF	TGTGCCAGCAGCCCAACAGGGGGCGCAACTAATGAAAAACTGTTTTTT
TRBJ2-1	once	TRBV10-2	TRBD2	CASSEPTSGGPKYNEQFF	TGCGCCAGCAGTGAACCGACTAGCGGGGGGCCCAAGTACAATGAGCAGTTCTTC